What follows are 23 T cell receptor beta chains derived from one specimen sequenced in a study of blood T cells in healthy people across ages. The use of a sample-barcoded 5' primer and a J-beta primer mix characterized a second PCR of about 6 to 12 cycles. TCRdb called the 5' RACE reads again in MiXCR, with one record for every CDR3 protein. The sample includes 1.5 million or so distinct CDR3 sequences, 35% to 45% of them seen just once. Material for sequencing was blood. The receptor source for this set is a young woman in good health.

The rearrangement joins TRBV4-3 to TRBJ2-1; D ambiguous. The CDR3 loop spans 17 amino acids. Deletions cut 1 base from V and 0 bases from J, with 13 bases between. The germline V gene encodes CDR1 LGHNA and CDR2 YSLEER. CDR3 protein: CASSQGPSRSSYNEQFF. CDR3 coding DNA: TGCGCCAGCAGCCAAGGCCCCTCCCGGAGCTCCTACAATGAGCAGTTCTTC.

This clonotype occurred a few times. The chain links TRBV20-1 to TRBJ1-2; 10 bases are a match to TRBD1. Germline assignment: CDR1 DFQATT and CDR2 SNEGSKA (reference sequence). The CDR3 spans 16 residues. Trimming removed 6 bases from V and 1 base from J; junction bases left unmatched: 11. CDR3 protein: CSAEGQGIISNYGYTF. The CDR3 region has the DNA TGCAGTGCGGAGGGACAGGGGATTATAAGTAACTATGGCTACACCTTC.

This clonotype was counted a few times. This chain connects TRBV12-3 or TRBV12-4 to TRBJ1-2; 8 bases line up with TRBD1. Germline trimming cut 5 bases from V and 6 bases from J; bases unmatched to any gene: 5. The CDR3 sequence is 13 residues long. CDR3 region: CASSPTGVDGYTF. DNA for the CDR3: TGTGCCAGCAGTCCGACAGGGGTGGATGGCTACACCTTC.

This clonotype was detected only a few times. The CDR3 protein is CASSRTSERINEQFF. The CDR3 DNA sequence: TGTGCCAGCAGCCGCACTAGCGAGAGGATCAATGAGCAGTTCTTC. This chain links TRBV7-8 with TRBJ2-1, with 7 bases fitting TRBD2. Per germline, CDR1 SGHVS and CDR2 FQNEAQ. The CDR3 length is 15 residues. V trimming: 5 bases; J trimming: 6 bases; junction bases outside the gene matches: 10.

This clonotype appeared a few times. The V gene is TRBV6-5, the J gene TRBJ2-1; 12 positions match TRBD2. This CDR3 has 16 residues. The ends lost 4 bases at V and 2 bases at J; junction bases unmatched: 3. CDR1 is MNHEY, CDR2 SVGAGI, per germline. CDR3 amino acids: CASSSWTSGTYNEQFF. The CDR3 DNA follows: TGTGCCAGCAGTTCTTGGACTAGCGGGACCTACAATGAGCAGTTCTTC.

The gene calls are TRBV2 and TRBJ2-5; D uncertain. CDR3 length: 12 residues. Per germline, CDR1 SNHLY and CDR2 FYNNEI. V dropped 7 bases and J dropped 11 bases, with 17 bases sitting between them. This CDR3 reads CASKYYDNEQYF. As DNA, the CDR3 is TGTGCCAGCAAATACTACGACAATGAGCAGTACTTC.

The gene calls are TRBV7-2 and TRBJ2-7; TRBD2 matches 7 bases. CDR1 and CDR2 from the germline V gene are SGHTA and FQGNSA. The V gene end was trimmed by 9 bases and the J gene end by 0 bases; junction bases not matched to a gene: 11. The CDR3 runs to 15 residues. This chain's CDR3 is CASRRGGRSSYEQYF. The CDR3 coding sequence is TGTGCCAGTCGTAGGGGAGGGCGGAGCTCCTACGAGCAGTACTTC.

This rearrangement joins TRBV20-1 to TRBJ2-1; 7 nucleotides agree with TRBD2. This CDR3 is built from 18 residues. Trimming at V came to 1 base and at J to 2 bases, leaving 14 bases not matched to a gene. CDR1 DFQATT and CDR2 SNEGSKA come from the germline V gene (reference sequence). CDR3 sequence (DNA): TGCAGTGCTAGAGGTCCCAGGTCTAGCGGATACCCCTACAATGAGCAGTTCTTC. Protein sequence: CSARGPRSSGYPYNEQFF.

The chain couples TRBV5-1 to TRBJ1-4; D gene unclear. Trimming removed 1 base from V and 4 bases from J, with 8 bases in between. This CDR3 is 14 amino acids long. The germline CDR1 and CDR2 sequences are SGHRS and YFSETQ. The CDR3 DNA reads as TGCGCCAGCAGCTTGATGGGGAGTAATGAAAAACTGTTTTTT. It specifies CASSLMGSNEKLFF.

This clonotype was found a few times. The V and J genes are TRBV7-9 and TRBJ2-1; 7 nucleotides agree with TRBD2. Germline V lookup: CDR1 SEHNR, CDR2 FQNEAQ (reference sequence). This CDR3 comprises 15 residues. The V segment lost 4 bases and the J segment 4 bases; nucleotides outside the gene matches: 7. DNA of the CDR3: TGTGCCAGCAGCTCGGGCGGGAGAACTTACAATGAGCAGTTCTTC. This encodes CASSSGGRTYNEQFF.

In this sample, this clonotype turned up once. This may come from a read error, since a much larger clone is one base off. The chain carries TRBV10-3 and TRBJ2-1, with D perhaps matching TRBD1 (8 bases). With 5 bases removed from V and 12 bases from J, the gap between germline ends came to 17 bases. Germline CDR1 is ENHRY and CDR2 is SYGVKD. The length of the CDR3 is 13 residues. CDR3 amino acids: CAISFTGGGVQFF. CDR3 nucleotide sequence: TGTGCCATCAGTTTTACAGGGGGGGGCGTGCAGTTCTTC.

The CDR3 coding sequence is TGTGCCAGCAGCTTAGTAGAGGGGGACTACAATGAGCAGTTCTTC. It encodes CASSLVEGDYNEQFF. The V gene is TRBV11-2, the J gene TRBJ2-1, with D tentatively TRBD1 (6 bases). The V end was cut by 1 base, the J end by 3 bases, with 10 bases between. The length of the CDR3 is 15 residues. CDR1 and CDR2 (germline): SGHAT, FQNNGV. The variable domain in full, with the rest retrieved from reference TRBV11-2 and TRBJ2-1, is EAGVAQSPRYKIIEKRQSVAFWCNPISGHATLYWYQQILGQGPKLLIQFQNNGVVDDSQLPKDRFSAERLKGVDSTLKIQPAKLEDSAVYLCASSLVEGDYNEQFFGPGTRLTVL.

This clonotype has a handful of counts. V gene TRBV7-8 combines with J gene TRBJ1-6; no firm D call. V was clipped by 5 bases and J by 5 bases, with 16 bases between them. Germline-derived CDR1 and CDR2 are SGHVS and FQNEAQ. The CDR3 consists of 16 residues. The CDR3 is CASSPTRARDNSPLHF. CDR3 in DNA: TGTGCCAGCAGCCCGACAAGGGCAAGGGATAATTCACCCCTCCACTTT.

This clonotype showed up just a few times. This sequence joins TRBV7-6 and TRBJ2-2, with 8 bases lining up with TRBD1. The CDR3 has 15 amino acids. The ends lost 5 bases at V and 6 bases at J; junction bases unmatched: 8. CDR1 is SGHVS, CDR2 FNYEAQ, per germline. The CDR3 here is CASSPGQGLAGELFF. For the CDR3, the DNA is TGTGCCAGCAGCCCCGGACAGGGACTCGCCGGGGAGCTGTTTTTT.

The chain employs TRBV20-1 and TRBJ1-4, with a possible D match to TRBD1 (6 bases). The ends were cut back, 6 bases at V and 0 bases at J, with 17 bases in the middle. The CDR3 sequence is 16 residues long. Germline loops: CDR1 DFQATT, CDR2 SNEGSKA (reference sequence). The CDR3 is CSATRRGVTTNEKLFF. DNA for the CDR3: TGCAGTGCCACGAGGAGGGGGGTGACAACTAATGAAAAACTGTTTTTT.

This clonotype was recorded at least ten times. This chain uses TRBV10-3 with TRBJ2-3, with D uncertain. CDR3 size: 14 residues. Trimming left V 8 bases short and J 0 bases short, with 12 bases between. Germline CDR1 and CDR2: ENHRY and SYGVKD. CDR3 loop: CAIGGPSSTDTQYF. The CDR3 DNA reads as TGTGCCATCGGCGGTCCCTCTAGCACAGATACGCAGTATTTT.

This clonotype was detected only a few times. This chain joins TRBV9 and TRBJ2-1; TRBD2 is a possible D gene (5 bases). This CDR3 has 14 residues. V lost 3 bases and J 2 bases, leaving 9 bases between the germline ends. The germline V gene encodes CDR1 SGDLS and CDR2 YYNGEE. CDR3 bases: TGTGCCAGCAGCGAGGGAGTCGCCTACAATGAGCAGTTCTTC. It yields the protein CASSEGVAYNEQFF.

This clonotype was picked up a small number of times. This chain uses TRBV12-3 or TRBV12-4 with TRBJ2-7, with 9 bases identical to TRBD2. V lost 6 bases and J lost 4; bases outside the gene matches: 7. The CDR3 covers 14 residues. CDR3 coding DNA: TGTGCCAGCAGCACCGCGACTAGCGGATACGAGCAGTACTTC. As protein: CASSTATSGYEQYF.

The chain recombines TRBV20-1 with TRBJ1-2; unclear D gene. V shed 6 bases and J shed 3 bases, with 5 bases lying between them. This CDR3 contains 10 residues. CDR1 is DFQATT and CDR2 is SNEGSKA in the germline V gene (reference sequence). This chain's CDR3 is CSANYYGYTF. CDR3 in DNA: TGCAGTGCCAATTACTATGGCTACACCTTC.

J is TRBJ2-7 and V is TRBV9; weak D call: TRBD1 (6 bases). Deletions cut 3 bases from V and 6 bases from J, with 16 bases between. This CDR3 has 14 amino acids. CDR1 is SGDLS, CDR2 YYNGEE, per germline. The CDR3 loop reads CASSGGTTLGEQYF. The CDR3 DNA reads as TGTGCCAGCAGCGGGGGGACAACTCTGGGCGAGCAGTACTTC. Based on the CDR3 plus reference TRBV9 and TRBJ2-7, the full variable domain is DSGVTQTPKHLITATGQRVTLRCSPRSGDLSVYWYQQSLDQGLQFLIQYYNGEERAKGNILERFSAQQFPDLHSELNLSSLELGDSALYFCASSGGTTLGEQYFGPGTRLTVT.

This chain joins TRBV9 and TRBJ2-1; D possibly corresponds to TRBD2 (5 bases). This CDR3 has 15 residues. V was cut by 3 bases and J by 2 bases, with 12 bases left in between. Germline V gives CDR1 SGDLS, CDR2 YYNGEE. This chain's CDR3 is CASSDSAVTYNEQFF. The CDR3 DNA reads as TGTGCCAGCAGCGACTCAGCGGTGACCTACAATGAGCAGTTCTTC.

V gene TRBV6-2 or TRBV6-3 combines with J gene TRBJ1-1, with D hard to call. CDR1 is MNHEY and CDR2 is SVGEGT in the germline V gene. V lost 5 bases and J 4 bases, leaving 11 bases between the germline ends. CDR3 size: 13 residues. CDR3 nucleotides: TGTGCCAGCAGTCTACCAACTGCCACTGAAGCTTTCTTT. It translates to CASSLPTATEAFF.

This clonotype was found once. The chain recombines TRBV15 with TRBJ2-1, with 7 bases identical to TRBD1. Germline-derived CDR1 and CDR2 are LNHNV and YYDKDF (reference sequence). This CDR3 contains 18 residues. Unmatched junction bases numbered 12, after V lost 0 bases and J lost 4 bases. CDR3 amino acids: CATSRDPNRGVIYNEQFF. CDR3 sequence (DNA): TGTGCCACCAGCAGAGATCCGAACAGGGGAGTCATTTACAATGAGCAGTTCTTC.